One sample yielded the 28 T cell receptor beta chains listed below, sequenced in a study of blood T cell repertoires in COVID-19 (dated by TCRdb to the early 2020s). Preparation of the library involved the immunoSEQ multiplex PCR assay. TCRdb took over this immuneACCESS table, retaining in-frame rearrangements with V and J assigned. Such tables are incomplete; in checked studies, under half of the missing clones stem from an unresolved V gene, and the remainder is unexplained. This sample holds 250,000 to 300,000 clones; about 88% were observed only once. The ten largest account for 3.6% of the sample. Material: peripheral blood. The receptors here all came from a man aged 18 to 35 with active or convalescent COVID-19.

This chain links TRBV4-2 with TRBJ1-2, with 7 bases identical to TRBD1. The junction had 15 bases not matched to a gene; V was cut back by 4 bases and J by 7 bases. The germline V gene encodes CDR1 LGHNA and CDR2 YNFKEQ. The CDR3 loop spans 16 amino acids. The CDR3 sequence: CASSRSHDRETGGYTF. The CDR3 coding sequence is TGTGCCAGCAGCCGGTCACATGACAGGGAAACAGGTGGCTACACCTTC.

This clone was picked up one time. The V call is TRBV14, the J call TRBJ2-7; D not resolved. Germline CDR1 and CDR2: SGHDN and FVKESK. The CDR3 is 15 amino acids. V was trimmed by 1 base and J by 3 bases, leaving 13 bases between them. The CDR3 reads CASSQVSNPLYEQYF. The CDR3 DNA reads TGTGCCAGCAGCCAAGTTTCTAACCCGCTCTACGAGCAGTACTTC.

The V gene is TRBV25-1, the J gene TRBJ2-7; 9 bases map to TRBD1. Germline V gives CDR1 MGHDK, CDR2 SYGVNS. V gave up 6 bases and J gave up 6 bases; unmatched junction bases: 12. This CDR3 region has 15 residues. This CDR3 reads CASRAGTGNIGEQYF. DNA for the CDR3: TGTGCCAGCAGAGCGGGGACAGGGAATATTGGCGAGCAGTACTTC.

The CDR3 DNA is TGTGCCAGCAGTTCGGGACAGGCACGACACTATGGCTACACCTTC. This gives the protein CASSSGQARHYGYTF. This rearrangement joins TRBV28 to TRBJ1-2; TRBD1 matches at 8 bases. V gave up 4 bases and J gave up 3 bases; unmatched junction bases: 7. Per the germline V gene, CDR1 is MDHEN and CDR2 is SYDVKM. This CDR3 contains 15 residues.

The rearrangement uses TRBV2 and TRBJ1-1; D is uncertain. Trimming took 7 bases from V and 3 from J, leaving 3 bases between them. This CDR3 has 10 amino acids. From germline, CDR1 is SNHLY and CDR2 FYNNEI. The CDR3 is CASTDTEAFF. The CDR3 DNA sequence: TGTGCCAGCACGGACACTGAAGCTTTCTTT.

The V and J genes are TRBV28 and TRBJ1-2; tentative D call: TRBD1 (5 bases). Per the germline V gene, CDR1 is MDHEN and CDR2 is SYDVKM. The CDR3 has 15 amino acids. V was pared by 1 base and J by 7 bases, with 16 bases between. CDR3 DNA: TGTGCCAGCAGTTTATATCGGGGGTCCTGGGGTGGCTACACCTTC. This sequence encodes CASSLYRGSWGGYTF.

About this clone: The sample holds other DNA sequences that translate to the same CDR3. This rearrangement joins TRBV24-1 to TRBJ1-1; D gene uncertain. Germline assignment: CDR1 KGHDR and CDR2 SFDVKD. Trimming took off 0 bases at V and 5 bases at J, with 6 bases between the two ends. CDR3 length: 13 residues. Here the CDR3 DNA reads TGTGCCACCAGTGATTTGCGCGGGACTGAAGCTTTCTTT. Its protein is CATSDLRGTEAFF.

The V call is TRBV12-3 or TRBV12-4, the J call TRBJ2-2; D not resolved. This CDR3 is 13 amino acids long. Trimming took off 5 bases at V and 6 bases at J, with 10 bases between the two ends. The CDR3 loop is CASSLAAPGELFF. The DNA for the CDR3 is TGTGCCAGCAGTCTGGCGGCTCCCGGGGAGCTGTTTTTT.

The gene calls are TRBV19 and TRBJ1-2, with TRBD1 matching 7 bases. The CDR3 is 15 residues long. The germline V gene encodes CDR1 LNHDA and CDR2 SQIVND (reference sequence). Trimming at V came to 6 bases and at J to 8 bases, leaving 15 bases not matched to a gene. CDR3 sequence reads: CASRRGQQGPAGYTF. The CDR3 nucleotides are TGTGCCAGTAGAAGGGGGCAACAGGGGCCGGCCGGCTACACCTTC. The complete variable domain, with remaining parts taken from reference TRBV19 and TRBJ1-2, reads DGGITQSPKYLFRKEGQNVTLSCEQNLNHDAMYWYRQDPGQGLRLIYYSQIVNDFQKGDIAEGYSVSREKKESFPLTVTSAQKNPTAFYLCASRRGQQGPAGYTFGSGTRLTVV.

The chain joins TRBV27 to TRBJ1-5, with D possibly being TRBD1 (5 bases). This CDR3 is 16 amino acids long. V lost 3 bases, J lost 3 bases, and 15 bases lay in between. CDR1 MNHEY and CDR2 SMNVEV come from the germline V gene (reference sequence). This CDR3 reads CASSFYGGFPNQPQHF. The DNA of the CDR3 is TGTGCCAGCAGTTTCTATGGGGGGTTCCCCAATCAGCCCCAGCATTTT.

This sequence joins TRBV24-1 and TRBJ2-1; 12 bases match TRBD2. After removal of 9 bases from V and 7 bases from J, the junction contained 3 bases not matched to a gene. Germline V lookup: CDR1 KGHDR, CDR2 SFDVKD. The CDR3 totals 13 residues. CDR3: CATSTSGRNEQFF. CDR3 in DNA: TGTGCCACCTCCACTAGCGGGAGGAATGAGCAGTTCTTC.

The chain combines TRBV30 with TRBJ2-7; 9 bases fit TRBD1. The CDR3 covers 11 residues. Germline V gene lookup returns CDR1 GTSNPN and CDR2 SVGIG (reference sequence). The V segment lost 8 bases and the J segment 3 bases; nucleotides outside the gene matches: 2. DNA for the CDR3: TGTGCCGGGACAGGGCTCTACGAGCAGTACTTC. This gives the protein CAGTGLYEQYF. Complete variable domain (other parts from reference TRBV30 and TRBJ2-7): SQTIHQWPATLVQPVGSPLSLECTVEGTSNPNLYWYRQAAGRGLQLLFYSVGIGQISSEVPQNLSASRPQDRQFILSSKKLLLSDSGFYLCAGTGLYEQYFGPGTRLTVT.

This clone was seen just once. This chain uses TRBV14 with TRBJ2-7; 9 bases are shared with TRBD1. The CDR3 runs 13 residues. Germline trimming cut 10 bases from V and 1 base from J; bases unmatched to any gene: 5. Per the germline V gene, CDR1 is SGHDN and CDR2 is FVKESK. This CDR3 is CATSQGASYEQYF. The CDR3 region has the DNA TGTGCCACGTCACAGGGGGCGTCCTACGAGCAGTACTTC.

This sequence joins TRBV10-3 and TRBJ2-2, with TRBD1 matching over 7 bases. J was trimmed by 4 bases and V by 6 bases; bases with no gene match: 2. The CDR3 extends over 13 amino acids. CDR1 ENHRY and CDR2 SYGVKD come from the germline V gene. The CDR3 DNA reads TGTGCCATCAGCACAGGGGTCACCGGGGAGCTGTTTTTT. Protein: CAISTGVTGELFF.

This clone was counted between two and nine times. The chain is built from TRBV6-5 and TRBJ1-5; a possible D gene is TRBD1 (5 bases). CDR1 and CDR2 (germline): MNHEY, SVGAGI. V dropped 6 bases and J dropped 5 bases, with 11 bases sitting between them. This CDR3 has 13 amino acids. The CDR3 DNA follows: TGTGCCAGCAGGGGGGGTGACGATCAGCCCCAGCATTTT. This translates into CASRGGDDQPQHF.

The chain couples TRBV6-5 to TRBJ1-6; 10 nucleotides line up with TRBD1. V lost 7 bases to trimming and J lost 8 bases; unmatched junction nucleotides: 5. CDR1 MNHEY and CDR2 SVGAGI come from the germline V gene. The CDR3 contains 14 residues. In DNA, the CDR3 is TGTGCCAGCACTTGGGACAGGGGCTATTCACCCCTCCACTTT. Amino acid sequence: CASTWDRGYSPLHF.

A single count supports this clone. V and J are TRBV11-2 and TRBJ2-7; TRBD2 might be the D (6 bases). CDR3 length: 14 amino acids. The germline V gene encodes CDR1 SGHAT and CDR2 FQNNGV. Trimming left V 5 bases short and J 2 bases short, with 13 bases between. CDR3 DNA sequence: TGTGCCAGCAGCCCGTCTAGCGTGCCCTACGAGCAGTACTTC. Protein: CASSPSSVPYEQYF.

The CDR3 reads CASARGRDEQYF. In DNA, the CDR3 is TGTGCCAGTGCCAGGGGGCGCGACGAGCAGTACTTC. The rearrangement joins TRBV19 to TRBJ2-7, with TRBD1 matching over 8 bases. The germline V gene encodes CDR1 LNHDA and CDR2 SQIVND (reference sequence). V lost 8 bases to trimming and J lost 5 bases; unmatched junction nucleotides: 5. The CDR3 is made up of 12 amino acids.

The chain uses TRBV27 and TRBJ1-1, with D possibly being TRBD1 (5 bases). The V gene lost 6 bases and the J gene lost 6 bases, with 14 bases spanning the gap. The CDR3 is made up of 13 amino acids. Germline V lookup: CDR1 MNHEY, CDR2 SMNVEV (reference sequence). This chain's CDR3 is CASSPLTESEAFF. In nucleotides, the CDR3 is TGTGCCAGCAGCCCTCTGACAGAGTCTGAAGCTTTCTTT.

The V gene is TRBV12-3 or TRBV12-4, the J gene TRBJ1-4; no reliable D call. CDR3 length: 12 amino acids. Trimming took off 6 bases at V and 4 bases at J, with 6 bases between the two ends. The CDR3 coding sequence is TGTGCCAGCAGGCGTAGTAATGAAAAACTGTTTTTT. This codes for CASRRSNEKLFF.

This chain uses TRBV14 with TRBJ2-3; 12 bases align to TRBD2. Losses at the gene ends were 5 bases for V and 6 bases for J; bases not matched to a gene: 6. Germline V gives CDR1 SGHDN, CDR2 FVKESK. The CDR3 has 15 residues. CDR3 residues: CASSIGLAGMDTQYF. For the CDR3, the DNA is TGTGCCAGCAGCATTGGACTAGCGGGAATGGATACGCAGTATTTT.

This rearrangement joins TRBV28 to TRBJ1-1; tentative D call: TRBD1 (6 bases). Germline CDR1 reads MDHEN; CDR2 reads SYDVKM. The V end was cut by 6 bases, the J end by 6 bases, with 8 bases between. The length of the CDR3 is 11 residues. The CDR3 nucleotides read TGTGCCAGCAGACAGGGACCTGAAGCTTTCTTT. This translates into CASRQGPEAFF.

For the CDR3, the DNA is TGTGCCAGCAGTGACAGGGGCGCAGAGACCCAGTACTTC. Translation gives CASSDRGAETQYF. The chain has TRBV6-1 and TRBJ2-5, with D possibly TRBD1 on 6 matching bases. This CDR3 comprises 13 residues. V lost 3 bases to trimming and J lost 4 bases, with 9 bases between them. The germline gives CDR1 MNHNS, CDR2 SASEGT.

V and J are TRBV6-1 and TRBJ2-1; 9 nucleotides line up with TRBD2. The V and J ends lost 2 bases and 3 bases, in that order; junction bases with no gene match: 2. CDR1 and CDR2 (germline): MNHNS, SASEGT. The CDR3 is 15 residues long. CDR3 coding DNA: TGTGCCAGCAGTGAACTACTAGCGGGCTACAATGAGCAGTTCTTC. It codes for CASSELLAGYNEQFF.

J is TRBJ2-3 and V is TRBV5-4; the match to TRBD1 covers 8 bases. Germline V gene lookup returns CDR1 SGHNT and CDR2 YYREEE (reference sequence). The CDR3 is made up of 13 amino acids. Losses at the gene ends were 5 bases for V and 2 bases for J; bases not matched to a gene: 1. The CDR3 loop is CASRTGVTDTQYF. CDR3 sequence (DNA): TGTGCCAGCAGGACAGGGGTCACAGATACGCAGTATTTT.

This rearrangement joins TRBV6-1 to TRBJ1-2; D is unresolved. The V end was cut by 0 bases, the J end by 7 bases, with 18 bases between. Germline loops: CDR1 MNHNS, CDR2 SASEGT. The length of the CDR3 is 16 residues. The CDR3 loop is CASSEAFTGIKSGYTF. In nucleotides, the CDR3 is TGTGCCAGCAGTGAAGCGTTTACGGGGATAAAATCTGGCTACACCTTC.

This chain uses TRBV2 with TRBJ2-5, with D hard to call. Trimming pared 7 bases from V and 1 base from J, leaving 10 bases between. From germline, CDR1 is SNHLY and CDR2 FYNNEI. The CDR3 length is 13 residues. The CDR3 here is CASNEYLQETQYF. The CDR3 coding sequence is TGTGCCAGCAACGAGTATCTCCAAGAGACCCAGTACTTC.

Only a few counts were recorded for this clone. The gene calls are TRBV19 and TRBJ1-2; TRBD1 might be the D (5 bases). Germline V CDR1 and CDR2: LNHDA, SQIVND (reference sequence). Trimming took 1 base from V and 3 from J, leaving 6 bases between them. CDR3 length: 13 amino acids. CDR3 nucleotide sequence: TGTGCCAGTAGTATAGCCAGGGACTATGGCTACACCTTC. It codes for CASSIARDYGYTF.